This T cell receptor (beta chain) was documented in a study of resident and recirculating memory T cells in vitiligo (dated by TCRdb to about 2018). Regarding the complete study: The study took epidermis from shave biopsies of two lesional and two nonlesional sites, plus PBMCs, from each of a few stable vitiligo patients for TCR beta sequencing. Human TCR beta sequencing was used to test whether specific clones in lesional vitiligo skin differed from clones in nonlesional skin and blood. Without cell sorting, samples were homogenized immediately before genomic DNA was extracted using the Qiagen DNeasy Blood & Tissue Kit.

Summary of the overall study and its limitations: Mechanistic studies in the future are needed to assess how much the detected T cell clones and the human Trm pools versus Tcm pools each contribute. Overlap and correlation analysis showed no significant repertoire overlap between biopsies except for each lesion with itself, even within a single patient. TCR sequences were not conserved across biopsy sites or patients, suggesting that different T cell clones infiltrate different lesions, described as private specificity. No unique dominant TCR clone was detected, and clonality varied among vitiligo lesions.

The immunoSEQ hsTCRB kit was used to amplify TCR beta chains from genomic DNA. Sequencing of TCR beta libraries was performed on an Illumina MiSeq instrument by the immunoSEQ service. Per the source publication's procedure: The immunoSEQ Analyzer was used to analyze the repertoire data. TCRdb carries this immuneACCESS record with in-frame sequences only. Its versions omit some clonotypes, under half of them owing to an unresolved V gene in the studies checked, with the rest unexplained. V and J calls and clone size are as listed in that table; D and trimming were resolved from the DNA. The sample records more than 70,000 clones, about 91% of which are singletons. The ten largest clones add up to roughly 5.1% of the sample. The sample holds one count of this clone. This receptor's antigen is unknown. Base qualities are not at hand, and no much larger clone is one base apart. There are 14 amino acids in the CDR3, from cysteine to phenylalanine inclusive. The CDR3 DNA has 42 bases and is translated from base 1. V is reduced by 0 bases and J by 3 bases, leaving a spacing of 8 bases between them. CDR1 and CDR2 (SGHNT, YENEEA) derive from the germline V gene.

Vitiligo was considered stable when no change in lesions had been observed over the previous 6 months. To count as stable, patients also needed to show no confetti depigmentation, which is a clinical sign of active vitiligo. Any patient who had received treatment in the previous three months was excluded. PBMCs were isolated from heparinized blood by Ficoll density gradient centrifugation and then flash-frozen. The TCR originated in a male donor with vitiligo. The sequenced sample was blood. The rearranged segments are TRBV11-3 and TRBJ1-1, and TRBD1 may be the D gene, going by 5 matching bases. The DNA reads as follows: TGTGCCAGCAGCTTAGAAGGGGCGGACACTGAAGCTTTCTTT. Its translation reads: CASSLEGADTEAFF.